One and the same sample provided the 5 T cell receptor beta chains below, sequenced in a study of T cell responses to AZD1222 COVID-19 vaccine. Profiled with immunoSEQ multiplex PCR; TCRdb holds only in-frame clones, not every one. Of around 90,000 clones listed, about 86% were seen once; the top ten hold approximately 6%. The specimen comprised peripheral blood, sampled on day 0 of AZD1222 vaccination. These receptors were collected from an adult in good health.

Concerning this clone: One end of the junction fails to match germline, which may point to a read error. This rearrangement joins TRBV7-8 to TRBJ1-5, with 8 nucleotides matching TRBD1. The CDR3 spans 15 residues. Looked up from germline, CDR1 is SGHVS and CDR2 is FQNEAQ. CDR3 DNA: TGTGCCAGCAGTTTAGGACAGGGATTAGATCAGCCCCAGCATTTT. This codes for CASSLGQGLDQPQHF.

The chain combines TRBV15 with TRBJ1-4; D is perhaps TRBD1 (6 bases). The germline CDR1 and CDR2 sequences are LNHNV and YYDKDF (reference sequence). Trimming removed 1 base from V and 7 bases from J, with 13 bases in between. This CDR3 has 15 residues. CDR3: CATSRGGGSSEKLFF. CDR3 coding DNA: TGTGCCACCAGCAGAGGGGGGGGCAGTTCTGAAAAACTGTTTTTT.

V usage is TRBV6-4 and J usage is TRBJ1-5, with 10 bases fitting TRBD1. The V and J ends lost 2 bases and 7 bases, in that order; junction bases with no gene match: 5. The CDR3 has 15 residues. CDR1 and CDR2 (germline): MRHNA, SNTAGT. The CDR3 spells CASSDPGTGEQPQHF. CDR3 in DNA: TGTGCCAGCAGTGACCCCGGGACAGGGGAGCAGCCCCAGCATTTT.

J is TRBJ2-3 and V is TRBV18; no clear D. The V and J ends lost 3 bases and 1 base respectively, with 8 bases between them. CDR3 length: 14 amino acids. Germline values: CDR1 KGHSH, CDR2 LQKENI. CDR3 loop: CASSPQVGTDTQYF. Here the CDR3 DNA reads TGTGCCAGCTCACCTCAGGTGGGCACAGATACGCAGTATTTT.

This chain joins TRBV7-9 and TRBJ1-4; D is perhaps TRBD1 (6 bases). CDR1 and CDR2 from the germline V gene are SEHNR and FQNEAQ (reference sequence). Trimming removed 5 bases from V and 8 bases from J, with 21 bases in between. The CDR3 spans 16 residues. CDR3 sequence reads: CASSRGWAGDREKLFF. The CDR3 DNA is TGTGCCAGCAGCCGGGGCTGGGCAGGGGATCGAGAAAAACTGTTTTTT.